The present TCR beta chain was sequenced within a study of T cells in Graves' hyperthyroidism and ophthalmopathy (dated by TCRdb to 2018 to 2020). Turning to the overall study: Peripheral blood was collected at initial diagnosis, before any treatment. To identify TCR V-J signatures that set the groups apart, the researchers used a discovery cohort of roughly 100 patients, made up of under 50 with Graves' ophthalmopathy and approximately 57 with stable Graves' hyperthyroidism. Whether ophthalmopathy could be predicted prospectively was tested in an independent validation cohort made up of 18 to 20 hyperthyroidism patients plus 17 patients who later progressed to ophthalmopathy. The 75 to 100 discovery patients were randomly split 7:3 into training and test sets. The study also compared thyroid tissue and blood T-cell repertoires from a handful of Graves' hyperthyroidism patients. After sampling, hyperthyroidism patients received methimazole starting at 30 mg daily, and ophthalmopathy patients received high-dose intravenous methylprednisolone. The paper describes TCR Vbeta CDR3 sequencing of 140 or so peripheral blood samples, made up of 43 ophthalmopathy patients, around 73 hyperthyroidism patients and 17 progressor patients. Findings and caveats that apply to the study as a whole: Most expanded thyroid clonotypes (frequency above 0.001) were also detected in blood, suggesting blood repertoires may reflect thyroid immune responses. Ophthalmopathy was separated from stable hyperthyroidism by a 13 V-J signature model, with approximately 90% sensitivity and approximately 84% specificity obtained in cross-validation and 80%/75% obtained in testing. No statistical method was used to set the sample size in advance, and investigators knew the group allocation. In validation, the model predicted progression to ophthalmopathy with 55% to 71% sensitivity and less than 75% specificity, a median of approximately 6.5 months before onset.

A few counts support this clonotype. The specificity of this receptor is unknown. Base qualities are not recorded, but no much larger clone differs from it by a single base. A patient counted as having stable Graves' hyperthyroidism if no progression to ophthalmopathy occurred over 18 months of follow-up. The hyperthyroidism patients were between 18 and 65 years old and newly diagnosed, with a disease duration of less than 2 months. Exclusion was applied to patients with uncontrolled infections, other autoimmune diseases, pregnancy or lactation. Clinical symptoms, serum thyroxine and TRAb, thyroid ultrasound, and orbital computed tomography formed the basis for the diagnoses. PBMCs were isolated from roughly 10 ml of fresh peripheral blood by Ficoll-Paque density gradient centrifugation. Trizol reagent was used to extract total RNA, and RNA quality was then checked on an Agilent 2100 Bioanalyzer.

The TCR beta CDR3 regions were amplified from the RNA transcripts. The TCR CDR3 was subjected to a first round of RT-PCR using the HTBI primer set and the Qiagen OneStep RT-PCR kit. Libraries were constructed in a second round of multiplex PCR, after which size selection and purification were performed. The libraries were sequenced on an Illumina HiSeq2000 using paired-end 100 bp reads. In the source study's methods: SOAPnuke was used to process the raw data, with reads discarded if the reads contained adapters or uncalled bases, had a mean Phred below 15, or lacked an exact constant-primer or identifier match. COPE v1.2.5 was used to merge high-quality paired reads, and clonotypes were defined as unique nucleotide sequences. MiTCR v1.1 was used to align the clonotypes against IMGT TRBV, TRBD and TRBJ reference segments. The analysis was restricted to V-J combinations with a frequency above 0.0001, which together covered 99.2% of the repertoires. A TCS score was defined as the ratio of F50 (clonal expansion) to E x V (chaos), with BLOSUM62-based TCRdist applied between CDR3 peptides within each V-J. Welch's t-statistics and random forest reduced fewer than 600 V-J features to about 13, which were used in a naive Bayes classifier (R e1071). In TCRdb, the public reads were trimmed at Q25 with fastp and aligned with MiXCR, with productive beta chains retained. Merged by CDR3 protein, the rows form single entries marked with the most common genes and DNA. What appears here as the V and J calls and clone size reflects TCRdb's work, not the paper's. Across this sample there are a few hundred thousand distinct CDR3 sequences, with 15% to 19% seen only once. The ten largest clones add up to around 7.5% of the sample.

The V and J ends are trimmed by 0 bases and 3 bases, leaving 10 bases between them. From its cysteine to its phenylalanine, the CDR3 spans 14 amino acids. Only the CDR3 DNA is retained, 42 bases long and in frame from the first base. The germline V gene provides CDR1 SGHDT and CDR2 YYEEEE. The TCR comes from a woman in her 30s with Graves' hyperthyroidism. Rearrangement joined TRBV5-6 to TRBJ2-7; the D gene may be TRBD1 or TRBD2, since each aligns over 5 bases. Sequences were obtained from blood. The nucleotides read TGTGCCAGCAGCTTGGTGGGGGTTGTCTACGAGCAGTACTTC. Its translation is CASSLVGVVYEQYF.